The 5 T cell receptor beta chains presented below share a single source sample, sequenced in a study of blood T cells in healthy people across ages. It was with a sample-barcoded 5' primer and a J-beta primer mix that a second PCR of about 6 to 12 cycles was run. TCRdb re-analysed the 5' RACE reads in MiXCR, keeping a single row per CDR3 protein. This sample carries 1.5 million or so distinct CDR3 sequences, approximately 43% of them seen once, and the ten largest clones take about 4.1%. The sequenced sample consisted of blood. Receptors originate from a young woman in good health.

This clonotype was seen at least ten times. The V gene is TRBV12-3 or TRBV12-4, the J gene TRBJ1-2; no definite D call. V was clipped by 7 bases and J by 8 bases, with 11 bases between them. This CDR3 contains 11 residues. The CDR3 DNA reads TGTGCCAGCAATCGCGGCGGAGGCTACACCTTC. Encoded protein: CASNRGGGYTF.

V is TRBV6-6 and J is TRBJ1-5, with TRBD1 matching over 8 bases. J was trimmed by 7 bases and V by 0 bases; bases with no gene match: 8. The CDR3 has 16 residues. In germline, CDR1 is MNHNY, CDR2 SVGAGI (reference sequence). Here the CDR3 DNA reads TGTGCCAGCAGTTACTCGACGGCACAGGGGGGGCAGCCCCAGCATTTT. Residues: CASSYSTAQGGQPQHF.

The chain recombines TRBV13 with TRBJ2-5, with 8 bases lining up with TRBD1. In germline, CDR1 is PRHDT, CDR2 FYEKMQ (reference sequence). CDR3 size: 15 residues. The V and J ends lost 5 bases and 3 bases, in that order; junction bases with no gene match: 8. In nucleotides, the CDR3 is TGTGCCAGCAGCCCTAAACCGACAGGGGAAGAGACCCAGTACTTC. Translation gives CASSPKPTGEETQYF.

This clonotype was recorded a few times. The chain uses TRBV6-5 and TRBJ2-5; possible D gene TRBD1, 5 bases. V lost 5 bases and J 3 bases, leaving 7 bases between the germline ends. The length of the CDR3 is 12 residues. The germline V gene has CDR1 MNHEY and CDR2 SVGAGI. CDR3 sequence: CASSHRKETQYF. The CDR3 nucleotides read TGTGCCAGCAGTCACAGGAAAGAGACCCAGTACTTC.

This clonotype was detected a few times. The rearrangement joins TRBV20-1 to TRBJ2-7; possible D gene TRBD2, 5 bases. The CDR3 sequence is 15 residues long. V was cut by 0 bases and J by 0 bases, with 12 bases left in between. Germline CDR1 is DFQATT and CDR2 is SNEGSKA (reference sequence). DNA for the CDR3: TGCAGTGCTAGAGATAAACCGGGAAGCTCCTACGAGCAGTACTTC. As protein: CSARDKPGSSYEQYF.